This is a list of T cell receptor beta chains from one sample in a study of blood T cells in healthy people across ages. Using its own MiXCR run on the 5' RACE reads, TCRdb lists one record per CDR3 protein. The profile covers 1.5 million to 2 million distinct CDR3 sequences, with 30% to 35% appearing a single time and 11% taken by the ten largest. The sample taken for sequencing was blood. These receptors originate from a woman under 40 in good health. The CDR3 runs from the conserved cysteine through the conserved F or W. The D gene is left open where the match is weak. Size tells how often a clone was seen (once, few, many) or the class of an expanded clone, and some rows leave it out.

cdr3_nt: TGTGCCAGCACCTTTTCAAACGGTAATGAGCAGTTCTTC
cdr3_aa: CASTFSNGNEQFF
clone_size: -
d_call: -
j_call: TRBJ2-1
v_call: TRBV7-9

cdr3_nt: TGTGCCAGCAGCTTTCCGGACAGGATATATGGCTACACCTTC
cdr3_aa: CASSFPDRIYGYTF
clone_size: few
d_call: TRBD1
j_call: TRBJ1-2
v_call: TRBV5-5

cdr3_nt: TGTGCCAGCAGCTTAGGAAGGGCTAGCGGGGGCCTTTACAATGAGCAGTTCTTC
cdr3_aa: CASSLGRASGGLYNEQFF
clone_size: -
d_call: TRBD2
j_call: TRBJ2-1
v_call: TRBV11-2

cdr3_nt: TGCAGTGCGGCCGGGGCAAGGTACACTGAAGCTTTCTTT
cdr3_aa: CSAAGARYTEAFF
clone_size: -
d_call: -
j_call: TRBJ1-1
v_call: TRBV20-1

cdr3_nt: TGTGCCAGCAGTTTATTGGCAACCTCTAACTATGGCTACACCTTC
cdr3_aa: CASSLLATSNYGYTF
clone_size: -
d_call: -
j_call: TRBJ1-2
v_call: TRBV12-3/TRBV12-4

cdr3_nt: TGTGCCAGCAGTTACTCTGGCACAAGGTTGACCCAGCCCCAGCATTTT
cdr3_aa: CASSYSGTRLTQPQHF
clone_size: -
d_call: -
j_call: TRBJ1-5
v_call: TRBV6-2/TRBV6-3

cdr3_nt: TGCGCCAGCAGCCTCTACGGGACTAGCGGGGTATACAATGAGCAGTTCTTC
cdr3_aa: CASSLYGTSGVYNEQFF
clone_size: -
d_call: TRBD2
j_call: TRBJ2-1
v_call: TRBV5-1

cdr3_nt: TGTGCCATCAGTGATGGTAGCGGGAGTATCAATGAGCAGTTCTTC
cdr3_aa: CAISDGSGSINEQFF
clone_size: once
d_call: TRBD2
j_call: TRBJ2-1
v_call: TRBV10-3

cdr3_nt: TGTGCCTGGAGTCAGGGGACCGGCTATGGCTACACCTTC
cdr3_aa: CAWSQGTGYGYTF
clone_size: -
d_call: -
j_call: TRBJ1-2
v_call: TRBV30

cdr3_nt: TGTGCCAGCAGCTTAAAGTCAGGAGGATACACTCACGGCTACACCTTC
cdr3_aa: CASSLKSGGYTHGYTF
clone_size: -
d_call: -
j_call: TRBJ1-2
v_call: TRBV7-8

cdr3_nt: TGCAGTGCCATAACTAGGGGAGGACTAGCGTGGTCAGATACGCAGTATTTT
cdr3_aa: CSAITRGGLAWSDTQYF
clone_size: few
d_call: TRBD2
j_call: TRBJ2-3
v_call: TRBV20-1

cdr3_nt: TGTGCCAGCAGCCAACCCGGGACAGCCCAAGAGACCCAGTACTTC
cdr3_aa: CASSQPGTAQETQYF
clone_size: many
d_call: TRBD1
j_call: TRBJ2-5
v_call: TRBV4-2

cdr3_nt: TGTGCCAGCAGTGCCCGGACACCTAAGGAGGGCTACACCTTC
cdr3_aa: CASSARTPKEGYTF
clone_size: -
d_call: -
j_call: TRBJ1-2
v_call: TRBV25-1

cdr3_nt: TGTGCCAGCAGTCCTGGGACGTCAGCCTATGGCTACACCTTC
cdr3_aa: CASSPGTSAYGYTF
clone_size: -
d_call: -
j_call: TRBJ1-2
v_call: TRBV28

cdr3_nt: TGTGCCAGCAATCACGGGACCTCCCCCGACGAGCAGTACTTC
cdr3_aa: CASNHGTSPDEQYF
clone_size: once
d_call: -
j_call: TRBJ2-7
v_call: TRBV12-3/TRBV12-4

cdr3_nt: TGTGCCAGCAGTGTAGTTGGGACTAGCGGGCATGAGCAGCTCTTC
cdr3_aa: CASSVVGTSGHEQLF
clone_size: once
d_call: TRBD2
j_call: TRBJ2-1
v_call: TRBV27

cdr3_nt: TGCGCCAGCAGCTTGGGACTGGACTTGTACTTC
cdr3_aa: CASSLGLDLYF
clone_size: few
d_call: -
j_call: TRBJ2-5
v_call: TRBV5-1

cdr3_nt: TGTGCCAGCAGCCTTCGGACAGGCCAAGCTTTCTTT
cdr3_aa: CASSLRTGQAFF
clone_size: -
d_call: TRBD1
j_call: TRBJ1-1
v_call: TRBV3-1

cdr3_nt: TGTGCCAGCAGCTCGGGACCGAGGAACACTGAAGCTTTCTTT
cdr3_aa: CASSSGPRNTEAFF
clone_size: -
d_call: -
j_call: TRBJ1-1
v_call: TRBV7-2

cdr3_nt: TGCGCCAGCAGCCGAGCCCAGGGGGCAGTTGAGCAGTACTTC
cdr3_aa: CASSRAQGAVEQYF
clone_size: -
d_call: TRBD1
j_call: TRBJ2-7
v_call: TRBV4-1

cdr3_nt: TGTGCCAGCAGACGGAGAGGTACGAGCTCCTACAATGAGCAGTTCTTC
cdr3_aa: CASRRRGTSSYNEQFF
clone_size: -
d_call: -
j_call: TRBJ2-1
v_call: TRBV27

cdr3_nt: TGTGCCAGTAACCGGGGAAGAGATGGCTACACCTTC
cdr3_aa: CASNRGRDGYTF
clone_size: few
d_call: -
j_call: TRBJ1-2
v_call: TRBV6-2/TRBV6-3

cdr3_nt: TGTGCCAGCAGCCCCGGACGGTACAGGGGGCAAACCACTGAAGCTTTCTTT
cdr3_aa: CASSPGRYRGQTTEAFF
clone_size: -
d_call: TRBD1
j_call: TRBJ1-1
v_call: TRBV28

cdr3_nt: TGTGCCAGCAGCGTCACCGGGACAGGGGGCCGGGAGACCCAGTACTTC
cdr3_aa: CASSVTGTGGRETQYF
clone_size: few
d_call: TRBD1
j_call: TRBJ2-5
v_call: TRBV7-9

cdr3_nt: TGTGCCAGCGGTGAACAGGGCCCAGATACGCAGTATTTT
cdr3_aa: CASGEQGPDTQYF
clone_size: -
d_call: -
j_call: TRBJ2-3
v_call: TRBV2

cdr3_nt: TGTGCCAGCAGCGTAGGAAACAGCGGGAGGGAGACCCAGTACTTC
cdr3_aa: CASSVGNSGRETQYF
clone_size: few
d_call: TRBD2
j_call: TRBJ2-5
v_call: TRBV9

cdr3_nt: TGTGCCAGCACCCCATCGGGAGCGGAGACCCAGTACTTC
cdr3_aa: CASTPSGAETQYF
clone_size: few
d_call: -
j_call: TRBJ2-5
v_call: TRBV12-3/TRBV12-4

cdr3_nt: TGCAGTGCTAGCGGTGAGCAGTACTTC
cdr3_aa: CSASGEQYF
clone_size: -
d_call: -
j_call: TRBJ2-7
v_call: TRBV20-1

cdr3_nt: TGTGCCAGCCGTTCTTCGAGAGGACGGGGCACCGGGGAGCTGTTTTTT
cdr3_aa: CASRSSRGRGTGELFF
clone_size: -
d_call: -
j_call: TRBJ2-2
v_call: TRBV6-2/TRBV6-3

cdr3_nt: TGCGCCAGCAGCTTGGGGGCAGGGCCCGGGGCCAACGTCCTGACTTTC
cdr3_aa: CASSLGAGPGANVLTF
clone_size: -
d_call: -
j_call: TRBJ2-6
v_call: TRBV5-1

cdr3_nt: TGCAGTGCTTCTGGGGGACAGGGGAACGAGTATTGGAACTACGAGCAGTACTTC
cdr3_aa: CSASGGQGNEYWNYEQYF
clone_size: -
d_call: TRBD1
j_call: TRBJ2-7
v_call: TRBV20-1

cdr3_nt: TGCAGCGTTTGGGGGACTACGGCAGAAGCTTTCTTT
cdr3_aa: CSVWGTTAEAFF
clone_size: many
d_call: -
j_call: TRBJ1-1
v_call: TRBV29-1

cdr3_nt: TGCAGTGCTAGAGGGACAGGGTACGAAAAACTGTTTTTT
cdr3_aa: CSARGTGYEKLFF
clone_size: few
d_call: TRBD1
j_call: TRBJ1-4
v_call: TRBV20-1

cdr3_nt: TGTGCCAGCAGCACCCGGACAGGGGAGATGGAGACCCAGTTCTTC
cdr3_aa: CASSTRTGEMETQFF
clone_size: -
d_call: TRBD1
j_call: TRBJ2-1
v_call: TRBV7-9

cdr3_nt: TGTGCCAGCAGCTATCAGACTAGCGGGTTAAACACAGATACGCAGTATTTT
cdr3_aa: CASSYQTSGLNTDTQYF
clone_size: -
d_call: TRBD2
j_call: TRBJ2-3
v_call: TRBV7-2

cdr3_nt: TGCGCCAGCAGCACCCCTAGGGGCCAGGACACAGATACGCAGTATTTT
cdr3_aa: CASSTPRGQDTDTQYF
clone_size: once
d_call: -
j_call: TRBJ2-3
v_call: TRBV9

cdr3_nt: TGTGCCAGCAGCCAGGCCCAGACTAGCGTGGGGGAGACCCAGTACTTC
cdr3_aa: CASSQAQTSVGETQYF
clone_size: many
d_call: TRBD2
j_call: TRBJ2-5
v_call: TRBV4-2

cdr3_nt: TGTGCCCCCAGACAGGGGGGCAACACTGAAGCTTTCTTT
cdr3_aa: CAPRQGGNTEAFF
clone_size: once
d_call: TRBD1
j_call: TRBJ1-1
v_call: TRBV19

cdr3_nt: TGTGCCACCAGTTCGGGACAGGGCGCAGATACGCAGTATTTT
cdr3_aa: CATSSGQGADTQYF
clone_size: few
d_call: TRBD1
j_call: TRBJ2-3
v_call: TRBV24-1

cdr3_nt: TGTGCCAGCAGTTACTCCACACCGGGACAGACCTACGAGCAGTACTTC
cdr3_aa: CASSYSTPGQTYEQYF
clone_size: many
d_call: TRBD1
j_call: TRBJ2-7
v_call: TRBV6-5

cdr3_nt: TGCAGTGCTAGAACCCTGACTAGCGGGGGGACCTACGAGCAGTACTTC
cdr3_aa: CSARTLTSGGTYEQYF
clone_size: -
d_call: TRBD2
j_call: TRBJ2-7
v_call: TRBV20-1

cdr3_nt: TGTGCCAGCACCCTAGCGGGTTCCCACAATGAGCAGTTCTTC
cdr3_aa: CASTLAGSHNEQFF
clone_size: many
d_call: TRBD2
j_call: TRBJ2-1
v_call: TRBV6-2/TRBV6-3

cdr3_nt: TGCGCCAGCAGCCAATCCGGGACCCCTAACGAGCGGTACTTC
cdr3_aa: CASSQSGTPNERYF
clone_size: -
d_call: -
j_call: TRBJ2-5
v_call: TRBV4-1

cdr3_nt: TGCAGTGCTAGACCCCTCATGCGGGGGGCCCACACAGATACGCAGTATTTT
cdr3_aa: CSARPLMRGAHTDTQYF
clone_size: -
d_call: TRBD2
j_call: TRBJ2-3
v_call: TRBV20-1

cdr3_nt: TGTGCCAGCAGCCCCCAGCGGGGGGTGCAAGAGACCCAGTACTTC
cdr3_aa: CASSPQRGVQETQYF
clone_size: few
d_call: TRBD2
j_call: TRBJ2-5
v_call: TRBV7-2

cdr3_nt: TGCGCCAGCAGCCAAGTCCCTCGGGACAGGGGCCATAGCTACACCTTC
cdr3_aa: CASSQVPRDRGHSYTF
clone_size: -
d_call: TRBD1
j_call: TRBJ1-2
v_call: TRBV4-1

cdr3_nt: TGTGCCAGCACCAGGACAGCCTTCTACTCCTACGAGCAGTACTTC
cdr3_aa: CASTRTAFYSYEQYF
clone_size: few
d_call: -
j_call: TRBJ2-7
v_call: TRBV28

cdr3_nt: TGTGCCAGCAGTTACTGGGACAGCGGACCCAGTTTCTACGAGCAGTACTTC
cdr3_aa: CASSYWDSGPSFYEQYF
clone_size: -
d_call: TRBD1
j_call: TRBJ2-7
v_call: TRBV6-2/TRBV6-3

cdr3_nt: TGCGCCAGCAGGGAACCAGGACAGGGTGAGGAGACCCAGTACTTC
cdr3_aa: CASREPGQGEETQYF
clone_size: few
d_call: TRBD1
j_call: TRBJ2-5
v_call: TRBV5-1

cdr3_nt: TGTGCCAGCAGTGGGGGACAGGAAGGGCACGGCTACACCTTC
cdr3_aa: CASSGGQEGHGYTF
clone_size: -
d_call: TRBD1
j_call: TRBJ1-2
v_call: TRBV2

cdr3_nt: TGTGCCAGCGGCGAGGACAGGGGCTACAATGAGCAGTTCTTC
cdr3_aa: CASGEDRGYNEQFF
clone_size: few
d_call: TRBD1
j_call: TRBJ2-1
v_call: TRBV9

cdr3_nt: TGTGCCAGCAGACGAGGCGTGGGACTAGCGGGGGGCGAGCAGTACTTC
cdr3_aa: CASRRGVGLAGGEQYF
clone_size: -
d_call: TRBD2
j_call: TRBJ2-7
v_call: TRBV7-2

cdr3_nt: TGTGCCAGCAGTTACAGGGAGGACTACGAGCAGTACTTC
cdr3_aa: CASSYREDYEQYF
clone_size: -
d_call: -
j_call: TRBJ2-7
v_call: TRBV25-1

cdr3_nt: TGTGCCGCAAGGCGGACAGGAGGTGTCAATGAGCAGTTCTTC
cdr3_aa: CAARRTGGVNEQFF
clone_size: -
d_call: TRBD1
j_call: TRBJ2-1
v_call: TRBV10-3

cdr3_nt: TGTGCCAGCAGCCCACAGGGACTGAGCACAGATACGCAGTATTTT
cdr3_aa: CASSPQGLSTDTQYF
clone_size: -
d_call: -
j_call: TRBJ2-3
v_call: TRBV7-9

cdr3_nt: TGCGCCAGCAGTTACCCTAGCGGCTACTCCTACGAGCAGTACTTC
cdr3_aa: CASSYPSGYSYEQYF
clone_size: -
d_call: TRBD2
j_call: TRBJ2-7
v_call: TRBV10-1

cdr3_nt: TGTGCCACCAGCAGAGCGTCCCGGGGCGGCTACACCTTC
cdr3_aa: CATSRASRGGYTF
clone_size: few
d_call: -
j_call: TRBJ1-2
v_call: TRBV15

cdr3_nt: TGCGCCAGCAGAACCGGTAGCCGGGCTACTGAAGCTTTCTTT
cdr3_aa: CASRTGSRATEAFF
clone_size: once
d_call: -
j_call: TRBJ1-1
v_call: TRBV5-1

cdr3_nt: TGTGCCAGCAGCCAAAACGGGGAAGCAGGAGAGACCCAGTACTTC
cdr3_aa: CASSQNGEAGETQYF
clone_size: -
d_call: -
j_call: TRBJ2-5
v_call: TRBV4-2